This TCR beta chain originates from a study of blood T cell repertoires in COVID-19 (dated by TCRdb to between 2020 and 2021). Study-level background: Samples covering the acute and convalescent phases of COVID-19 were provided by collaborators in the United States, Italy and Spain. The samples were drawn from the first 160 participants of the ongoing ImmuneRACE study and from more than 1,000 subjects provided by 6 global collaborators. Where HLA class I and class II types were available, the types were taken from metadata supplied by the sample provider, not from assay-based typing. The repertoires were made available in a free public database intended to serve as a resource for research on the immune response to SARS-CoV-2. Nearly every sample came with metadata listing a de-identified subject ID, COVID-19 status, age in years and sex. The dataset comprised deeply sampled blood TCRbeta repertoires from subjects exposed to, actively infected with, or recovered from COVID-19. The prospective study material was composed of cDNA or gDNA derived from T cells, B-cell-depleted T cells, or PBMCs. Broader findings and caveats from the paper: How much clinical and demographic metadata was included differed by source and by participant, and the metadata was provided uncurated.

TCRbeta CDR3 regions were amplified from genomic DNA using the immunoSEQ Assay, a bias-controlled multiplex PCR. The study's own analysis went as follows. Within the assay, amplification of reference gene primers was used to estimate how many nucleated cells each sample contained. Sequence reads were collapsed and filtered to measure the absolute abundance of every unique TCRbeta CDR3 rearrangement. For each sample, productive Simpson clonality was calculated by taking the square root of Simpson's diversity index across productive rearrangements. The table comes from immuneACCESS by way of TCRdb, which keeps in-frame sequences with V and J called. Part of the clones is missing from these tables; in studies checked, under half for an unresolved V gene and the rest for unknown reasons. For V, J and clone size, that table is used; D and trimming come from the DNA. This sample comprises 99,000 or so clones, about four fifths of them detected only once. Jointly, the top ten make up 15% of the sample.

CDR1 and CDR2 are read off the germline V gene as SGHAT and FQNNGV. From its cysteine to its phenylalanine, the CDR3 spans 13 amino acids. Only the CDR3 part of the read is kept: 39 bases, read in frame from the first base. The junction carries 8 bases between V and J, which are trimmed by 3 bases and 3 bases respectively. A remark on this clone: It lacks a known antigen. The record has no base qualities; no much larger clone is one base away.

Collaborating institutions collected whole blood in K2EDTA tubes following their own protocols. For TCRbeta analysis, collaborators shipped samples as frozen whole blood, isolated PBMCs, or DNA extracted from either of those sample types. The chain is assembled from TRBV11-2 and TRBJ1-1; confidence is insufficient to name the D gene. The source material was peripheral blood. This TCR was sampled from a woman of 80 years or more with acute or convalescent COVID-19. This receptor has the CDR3 CASSFQVHTEAFF. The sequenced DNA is TGTGCCAGCAGCTTCCAGGTTCACACTGAAGCTTTCTTT.